The 6 T cell receptor beta chains below come from one sample, sequenced in a study of shared clonotypes between healthy human individuals. Repertoires were generated with immunoSEQ multiplex PCR, while TCRdb's copy carries only in-frame clones and drops some. This repertoire shows roughly 2,000,000 clones, over 85% found once; its top ten account for less than 2%. CD45RO-negative cells were positively selected for CCR7, leaving out terminally differentiated effector memory CD45RA+ cells. Sequenced: naive CD8+ T cells from PBMCs. The receptors were gathered from a man aged 18 to 30 in good health. Some clones in this sample may be carry-over from other donors' samples.

V is TRBV19 and J is TRBJ1-4; no definite D call. This CDR3 spans 14 amino acids. Germline V gene lookup returns CDR1 LNHDA and CDR2 SQIVND (reference sequence). V was shortened by 5 bases and J by 5 bases, with 12 bases between the two germline ends. The CDR3 DNA follows: TGTGCCAGTAGTCTCCACGTGATGAATGAAAAACTGTTTTTT. Residues: CASSLHVMNEKLFF.

The chain joins TRBV27 to TRBJ2-1; 12 nucleotides agree with TRBD2. V lost 6 bases, J lost 7 bases, and 16 bases stayed unmatched. The CDR3 covers 18 residues. Germline V gene data show CDR1 as MNHEY and CDR2 as SMNVEV (reference sequence). The CDR3 region is CASSIPSLAGGPGNEQFF. The CDR3 DNA follows: TGTGCCAGCAGCATACCCTCGCTAGCGGGAGGGCCGGGGAATGAGCAGTTCTTC.

This sequence joins TRBV28 and TRBJ1-1; D is undetermined. V was shortened by 4 bases and J by 0 bases, with 9 bases between the two germline ends. CDR1 and CDR2 from the germline V gene are MDHEN and SYDVKM. The CDR3 runs to 14 residues. The CDR3 spells CASSYISMNTEAFF. Here the CDR3 DNA reads TGTGCCAGCAGTTACATCAGCATGAACACTGAAGCTTTCTTT.

V usage is TRBV9 and J usage is TRBJ2-7; TRBD2 matches at 8 bases. The CDR3 is made up of 16 amino acids. With V trimmed by 2 bases and J by 3 bases, 10 bases remained unmatched. The germline V gene encodes CDR1 SGDLS and CDR2 YYNGEE. CDR3 sequence (DNA): TGTGCCAGCAGCGTCTCCTCGGAGCGGGGGCTCTACGAGCAGTACTTC. Amino acid sequence: CASSVSSERGLYEQYF.

This chain joins TRBV30 and TRBJ1-2; D is possibly TRBD1 (5 bases). With 2 bases removed from V and 0 bases from J, the gap between germline ends came to 22 bases. This CDR3 spans 18 amino acids. Germline V gives CDR1 GTSNPN, CDR2 SVGIG (reference sequence). The CDR3 protein is CAWSSYHDPRDPNYGYTF. In nucleotides, the CDR3 is TGTGCCTGGAGTTCCTACCACGACCCAAGGGACCCTAACTATGGCTACACCTTC.

This chain connects TRBV28 to TRBJ2-1; D unclear. The CDR3 totals 11 residues. Germline V lookup: CDR1 MDHEN, CDR2 SYDVKM. Trimming stripped 3 bases from V and 9 bases from J, with 6 bases between. CDR3 DNA: TGTGCCAGCAGTTTCTCTATTGAGCAGTTCTTC. It specifies CASSFSIEQFF. Together with reference TRBV28 and TRBJ2-1, the CDR3 gives the full variable domain: DVKVTQSSRYLVKRTGEKVFLECVQDMDHENMFWYRQDPGLGLRLIYFSYDVKMKEKGDIPEGYSVSREKKERFSLILESASTNQTSMYLCASSFSIEQFFGPGTRLTVL.